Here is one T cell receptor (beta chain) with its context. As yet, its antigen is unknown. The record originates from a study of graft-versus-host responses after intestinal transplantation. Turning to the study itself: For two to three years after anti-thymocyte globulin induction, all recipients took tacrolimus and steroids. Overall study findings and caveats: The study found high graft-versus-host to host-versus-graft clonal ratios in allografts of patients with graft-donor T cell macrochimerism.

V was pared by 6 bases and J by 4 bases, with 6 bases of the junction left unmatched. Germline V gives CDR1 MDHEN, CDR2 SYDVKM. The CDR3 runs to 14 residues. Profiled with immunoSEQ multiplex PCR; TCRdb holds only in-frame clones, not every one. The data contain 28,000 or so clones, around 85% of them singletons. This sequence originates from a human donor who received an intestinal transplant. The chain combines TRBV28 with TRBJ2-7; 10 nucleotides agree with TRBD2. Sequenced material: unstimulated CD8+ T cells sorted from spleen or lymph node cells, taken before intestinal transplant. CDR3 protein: CASSPGLALYEQYF. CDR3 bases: TGTGCCAGCAGCCCGGGACTAGCGCTATACGAGCAGTACTTC.